This T cell receptor (beta chain) was found in a study of T cell repertoires in cytomegalovirus infection. Study as a whole: Indications came from public TCR beta signatures; they pointed to CMV infection and to a matching HLA type.

Findings and caveats of the study: Individuals carrying CMV plus the relevant HLA were identified by cumulative frequency of public TCR beta families. The ex vivo response was dominated by HLA-C-restricted CMV-specific TCR beta clonotypes.

TCRdb reanalysed the reads using MiXCR and keeps one entry per CDR3 protein. Among 640,000 or so distinct CDR3 sequences listed, 30% to 40% were seen once. V dropped 8 bases and J dropped 4 bases, with 15 bases sitting between them. The CDR3 spans 13 residues. As for this clonotype: Its antigen is unidentified.

The chain recombines TRBV12-3 or TRBV12-4 with TRBJ2-7, with D possibly TRBD2 on 6 matching bases. The TCR sequence derives from a human donor in good health (CMV status not recorded). Some clones in this sample may be carry-over from other donors' samples. This specimen was cultured PBMCs, taken from culture after CMV antigen stimulation. CDR3 bases: TGTGCCAGCGCAGTGCGGGGTGGGTACGAGCAGTACTTC. Its translation: CASAVRGGYEQYF.